The entry below gives a single T cell receptor beta chain sequence along with its context. The data stem from a study of cytomegalovirus exposure and HLA in healthy donors. At the level of the study: The Caucasian-associated ancestry cluster held less than 85% of more than 350 genotyped donors.

The PCR had 60 Vbeta and 13 Jbeta primers. Authors' processing steps: Approximately 12 million of around 85 million unique TCR beta chains were shared, per a later count. Here immunoSEQ multiplex PCR was the method, and the copy in TCRdb shows in-frame clones only, minus some. Clone size and V and J calls were adopted from that table, with D and trimming inferred from the DNA. The sample holds around 200,000 clones, roughly 60% seen once. As for the donors, each was a healthy bone marrow donor. Although they were nominally healthy when sampled, donors likely had unrecorded immune exposures. The germline gives CDR1 GTSNPN, CDR2 SVGIG (reference sequence). The CDR3 consists of 13 residues. The ends were cut back, 5 bases at V and 0 bases at J, with 10 bases in the middle.

The receptor was derived from a man aged 35 to 55 in good health and CMV-seronegative. V gene TRBV30 combines with J gene TRBJ1-1, with D possibly TRBD1 on 5 matching bases. Sequencing was done on a sample of PBMCs. The CDR3 DNA follows: TGTGCCTGGGGACAAGGAGTGAACACTGAAGCTTTCTTT. It codes for CAWGQGVNTEAFF.